This T cell receptor beta chain was identified in a study of blood T cells in healthy people across ages. On the study more broadly: Capture by template switching was about one barcoded beta molecule per two T cells. Findings and limits, study-wide: Diversity of TCR beta correlated strongly with naive T cell percentage.

The germline gives CDR1 MNHEY, CDR2 SVGAGI. This CDR3 is 13 amino acids long. Note on this clonotype: Its antigen is unknown. The junction differs from germline at one of its ends, possibly a read error.

It was with a sample-barcoded 5' primer and a J-beta primer mix that a second PCR of roughly 7 to 12 cycles was run. A tag from a template-switch adaptor with 12 random nucleotides marked each cDNA molecule. TCRdb re-derived calls from the 5' RACE reads in MiXCR, one entry per CDR3 protein. The sample lists approximately 1,700,000 distinct CDR3 sequences, about 39% occurring once. The sequencing input was blood. The origin of this receptor is a human donor in good health. The chain combines TRBV6-5 with TRBJ2-5; no firm D call. The DNA for the CDR3 is TGTGCCAGCCTTGATACAATGAGTGATACCCGGTACTTC. Translation gives CASLDTMSDTRYF.